These 11 T cell receptor beta chains came from one sample sequenced in a study of cytomegalovirus exposure and HLA in healthy donors. PCR involved 60 Vbeta and 13 Jbeta primers. TCRdb's copy holds only in-frame clones and misses some; the assay was immunoSEQ multiplex PCR. Of about 200,000 clones in the sample, roughly four fifths were seen once. Sequences were obtained from PBMCs. Receptors were obtained from a man aged 25 to 40 in good health and CMV-seronegative.

J is TRBJ2-7 and V is TRBV29-1; 7 positions agree with TRBD1. The CDR3 extends over 15 amino acids. Germline CDR1 is SQVTM and CDR2 is ANQGSEA. V was clipped by 0 bases and J by 3 bases; unmatched bases: 8. The CDR3 bases are TGCAGCGTTGAAGATCAGGGGACAGACTACTACGAGCAGTACTTC. Translated: CSVEDQGTDYYEQYF.

The V and J genes are TRBV28 and TRBJ2-5, with 11 bases lining up with TRBD2. CDR3 length: 18 amino acids. The germline CDR1 and CDR2 sequences are MDHEN and SYDVKM. J lost 5 bases, V lost 3 bases, and 14 bases had no gene match. The CDR3 protein is CASSFGGTTSGRSETQYF. CDR3 coding DNA: TGTGCCAGCAGTTTTGGGGGTACCACTAGCGGGAGATCGGAGACCCAGTACTTC.

The chain uses TRBV19 and TRBJ2-3; the D is unclear. V lost 3 bases to trimming and J lost 5 bases, with 6 bases between them. The length of the CDR3 is 12 residues. Germline CDR1 LNHDA, CDR2 SQIVND (reference sequence). The CDR3 sequence is CASSIRGDTQYF. In nucleotides, the CDR3 is TGTGCCAGTAGTATCAGAGGAGATACGCAGTATTTT.

This sequence joins TRBV4-1 and TRBJ2-3; TRBD1 agrees at 10 bases. Germline-derived CDR1 and CDR2 are MGHRA and YSYEKL. The CDR3 contains 16 residues. Germline trimming cut 2 bases from V and 1 base from J; bases unmatched to any gene: 3. The CDR3 reads CASSQQGTGGTDTQYF. Written as DNA, the CDR3 is TGCGCCAGCAGCCAACAAGGGACAGGGGGCACAGATACGCAGTATTTT.

This clone was seen a handful of times. V usage is TRBV2 and J usage is TRBJ2-5, with D maybe TRBD2 (6 bases). The CDR3 loop spans 18 amino acids. With 0 bases removed from V and 1 base from J, the gap between germline ends came to 18 bases. Per germline, CDR1 SNHLY and CDR2 FYNNEI. In DNA form, the CDR3 reads TGTGCCAGCAGTGAAGCGCTTATGCGGGGTAACTCCCAAGAGACCCAGTACTTC. This sequence encodes CASSEALMRGNSQETQYF.

As to this clone: One junction end disagrees with the germline gene, perhaps due to a read error. The V gene is TRBV2, the J gene TRBJ2-7; 8 bases fit TRBD1. Germline V gene sequence: CDR1 SNHLY, CDR2 FYNNEI. This CDR3 is 13 amino acids long. The CDR3 DNA reads as TGTGTCAGCAGTTATTCGACAGGGGCCGAGCAGTACTTC. Translating it yields CVSSYSTGAEQYF.

CDR3 sequence (DNA): TGTGCCAGCAGCAAAGAGGTCTCGTCTCAGCAGTACTTC. This codes for CASSKEVSSQQYF. The V gene is TRBV7-9, the J gene TRBJ2-7; D not certain. V dropped 5 bases and J dropped 8 bases, with 16 bases sitting between them. CDR1 and CDR2 (germline): SEHNR, FQNEAQ (reference sequence). The length of the CDR3 is 13 residues.

The chain carries TRBV11-2 and TRBJ2-5, with 7 bases fitting TRBD2. Germline V gene lookup returns CDR1 SGHAT and CDR2 FQNNGV. There are 15 residues in the CDR3. V shed 1 base, J shed 5 bases, and the junction held 7 bases outside the gene matches. CDR3 nucleotide sequence: TGTGCCAGCAGCTTAGGGGAAAACGGGAGGGAGACCCAGTACTTC. Its protein is CASSLGENGRETQYF. The variable domain in full, completed from reference TRBV11-2 and TRBJ2-5, reads EAGVAQSPRYKIIEKRQSVAFWCNPISGHATLYWYQQILGQGPKLLIQFQNNGVVDDSQLPKDRFSAERLKGVDSTLKIQPAKLEDSAVYLCASSLGENGRETQYFGPGTRLLVL.

The chain is built from TRBV15 and TRBJ1-3, with unresolved D. Trimming stripped 1 base from V and 0 bases from J, with 13 bases between. The CDR3 is made up of 17 amino acids. Germline V gives CDR1 LNHNV, CDR2 YYDKDF (reference sequence). The CDR3 protein is CATSRVPEENSGNTIYF. Written as DNA, the CDR3 is TGTGCCACCAGCAGAGTTCCCGAGGAGAACTCTGGAAACACCATATATTTT.

The V gene is TRBV5-4, the J gene TRBJ2-7; perhaps TRBD1 as D (5 bases). The CDR3 consists of 13 residues. The germline V gene has CDR1 SGHNT and CDR2 YYREEE (reference sequence). V was cut by 4 bases and J by 3 bases, with 11 bases left in between. The CDR3 protein is CASSQDTNYEQYF. For the CDR3, the DNA is TGTGCCAGCAGCCAGGACACGAACTACGAGCAGTACTTC. Full variable domain (missing parts from reference TRBV5-4 and TRBJ2-7): ETGVTQSPTHLIKTRGQQVTLRCSSQSGHNTVSWYQQALGQGPQFIFQYYREEENGRGNFPPRFSGLQFPNYSSELNVNALELDDSALYLCASSQDTNYEQYFGPGTRLTVT.

The V call is TRBV4-1, the J call TRBJ2-3; TRBD2 matches at 9 bases. V shed 0 bases and J 5 bases; nucleotides not matched to a gene: 15. CDR1 and CDR2 from the germline V gene are MGHRA and YSYEKL. The CDR3 spans 19 residues. The CDR3 is CASSQDDPELAGVVDTQYF. DNA for the CDR3: TGCGCCAGCAGCCAAGATGATCCGGAGTTAGCGGGAGTTGTAGATACGCAGTATTTT.